This TCR beta chain was sequenced during a study of T-cell memory formation after mild COVID-19. Study-wide context: TCR clusters largely stayed donor specific.

Comment on this clonotype: The antigen remains unidentified.

The CDR3 loop spans 13 amino acids. Trimming removed 3 bases from V and 4 bases from J, with 8 bases in between. TCRdb ran MiXCR on the 5' RACE reads and lists one entry per CDR3 protein. The sample shows about 500,000 distinct CDR3 sequences, around 21% of them seen only once. General study findings and limits: There was no confirmation that second-wave clones peaking on day 37 were SARS-CoV-2 specific.

This TCR was sampled from an adult woman who had mild COVID-19 (a few samples of this study predate the infection). Cell type and time point are not known. The chain has TRBV12-3 or TRBV12-4 and TRBJ2-3, with D uncertain. Sequencing used PBMCs or a T cell subset sorted from them (not recorded which). Here the CDR3 DNA reads TGTGCCAGCAGTTTTGGAGACGCAGATACGCAGTATTTT. This encodes CASSFGDADTQYF.